The 31 T cell receptor beta chains listed next were all sequenced from one sample in a study of T cells in localized non-small cell lung cancer (dated by TCRdb to 2019 to 2021). The library was prepared using the immunoSEQ multiplex PCR assay. TCRdb took this table from immuneACCESS and kept in-frame rearrangements with V and J called. Such tables lack part of the clones; where checked against another copy, unresolved V genes explain under half of the gap, and the rest is unexplained. Counted in this sample were some 2,500 clones; roughly 28% of them appeared once. The leading ten clones occupy approximately 8% of the sample. This material consisted of lung tumor tissue, taken before any cancer treatment. The origin of the receptors is a man aged 40 to 69 with stage II squamous cell lung carcinoma.

This clone showed up just once. This sequence joins TRBV28 and TRBJ2-4; 8 bases map to TRBD1. CDR3 length: 17 amino acids. With 2 bases clipped from V and 0 bases from J, the junction kept 6 bases outside the gene matches. Germline V gene lookup returns CDR1 MDHEN and CDR2 SYDVKM. CDR3 protein: CASSLGQGALAKNIQYF. The CDR3 region has the DNA TGTGCCAGCAGTTTAGGTCAGGGGGCCCTAGCCAAAAACATTCAGTACTTC. Using reference TRBV28 and TRBJ2-4 for the parts outside the CDR3, the full variable domain is DVKVTQSSRYLVKRTGEKVFLECVQDMDHENMFWYRQDPGLGLRLIYFSYDVKMKEKGDIPEGYSVSREKKERFSLILESASTNQTSMYLCASSLGQGALAKNIQYFGAGTRLSVL.

The rearrangement joins TRBV29-1 to TRBJ2-3; D possibly corresponds to TRBD2 (6 bases). Germline assignment: CDR1 SQVTM and CDR2 ANQGSEA. The CDR3 length is 15 residues. The V end was cut by 1 base, the J end by 2 bases, with 13 bases between. The CDR3 here is CSVEGSTSDTDTQYF. The DNA for the CDR3 is TGCAGCGTTGAAGGTTCGACTAGTGACACAGATACGCAGTATTTT.

The chain has TRBV6-8 and TRBJ2-3; 8 bases are shared with TRBD2. Germline values: CDR1 MNHGY, CDR2 SAAAGT. CDR3 size: 14 residues. The ends lost 6 bases at V and 6 bases at J; junction bases unmatched: 8. This CDR3 reads CASRSSGGGDTQYF. Here the CDR3 DNA reads TGTGCCAGCAGGTCCAGCGGGGGCGGCGATACGCAGTATTTT.

The chain employs TRBV6-8 and TRBJ2-7; 7 nucleotides agree with TRBD2. Germline V gene sequence: CDR1 MNHGY, CDR2 SAAAGT. Losses at the gene ends were 10 bases for V and 3 bases for J; bases not matched to a gene: 12. The CDR3 sequence is 14 residues long. The CDR3 loop is CAIRDGSGGYEQYF. CDR3 in DNA: TGTGCCATCAGGGATGGATCGGGAGGCTACGAGCAGTACTTC.

The J gene is TRBJ1-5, the V gene TRBV19; weak D call: TRBD1 (5 bases). The CDR3 runs 15 residues. Trimming stripped 0 bases from V and 4 bases from J, with 10 bases between. CDR1 and CDR2 (germline): LNHDA, SQIVND (reference sequence). The CDR3 coding sequence is TGTGCCAGTAGTATAGAGCCGGGGGGTAATCAGCCCCAGCATTTT. This encodes CASSIEPGGNQPQHF.

This chain joins TRBV19 and TRBJ1-1; 8 nucleotides agree with TRBD1. The CDR3 is made up of 14 amino acids. J was trimmed by 1 base and V by 7 bases; bases with no gene match: 5. The V gene's germline CDR1 is LNHDA and CDR2 SQIVND (reference sequence). For the CDR3, the DNA is TGTGCCAGTATTCGGACAGGGCGGAACACTGAAGCTTTCTTT. This gives the protein CASIRTGRNTEAFF.

The rearrangement joins TRBV9 to TRBJ1-3; 7 nucleotides line up with TRBD1. V lost 4 bases to trimming and J lost 4 bases; unmatched junction nucleotides: 14. Germline CDR1 is SGDLS and CDR2 is YYNGEE. This CDR3 region has 17 residues. The CDR3 loop is CASSRGFRQGEGNTIYF. The CDR3 bases are TGTGCCAGCAGCCGGGGGTTCCGACAGGGCGAGGGAAACACCATATATTTT.

This clone was seen a handful of times. The chain recombines TRBV2 with TRBJ2-5, with D unclear. Trimming removed 6 bases at V and 5 bases at J, with 13 bases between. CDR3 size: 13 residues. Germline V gene data show CDR1 as SNHLY and CDR2 as FYNNEI. CDR3 nucleotide sequence: TGTGCCAGCAGGCCCCTAGTCGCGGAGACCCAGTACTTC. This encodes CASRPLVAETQYF.

The chain links TRBV6-8 to TRBJ1-2; 8 nucleotides agree with TRBD1. The CDR3 length is 14 residues. Germline V gives CDR1 MNHGY, CDR2 SAAAGT. V gave up 5 bases and J gave up 8 bases; unmatched junction bases: 10. The CDR3 spells CASSRPDRGGGYTF. In nucleotides, the CDR3 is TGTGCCAGCAGTCGCCCTGACAGGGGCGGAGGCTACACCTTC.

This chain uses TRBV6-8 with TRBJ2-2; 11 bases agree with TRBD2. CDR1 is MNHGY and CDR2 is SAAAGT in the germline V gene. V lost 5 bases, J lost 2 bases, and 7 bases stayed unmatched. The CDR3 loop spans 17 amino acids. The CDR3 region is CASSVVAGGINTGELFF. In DNA, the CDR3 is TGTGCCAGCAGTGTGGTAGCGGGAGGGATAAACACCGGGGAGCTGTTTTTT.

The V and J genes are TRBV9 and TRBJ2-2, with 9 nucleotides matching TRBD1. This CDR3 is built from 16 residues. The germline V gene encodes CDR1 SGDLS and CDR2 YYNGEE. V was pared by 2 bases and J by 7 bases, with 9 bases of the junction left unmatched. CDR3 amino acids: CASSVDPGTGLGELFF. In DNA, the CDR3 is TGTGCCAGCAGCGTGGACCCCGGGACAGGGCTCGGGGAGCTGTTTTTT.

V gene TRBV30 combines with J gene TRBJ2-5; TRBD1 aligns across 10 bases. Per the germline V gene, CDR1 is GTSNPN and CDR2 is SVGIG (reference sequence). This CDR3 is built from 16 residues. Germline trimming cut 4 bases from V and 4 bases from J; bases unmatched to any gene: 12. CDR3 sequence (DNA): TGTGCCTGGACCGATACGGACAGGGGGGTCCGAGAGACCCAGTACTTC. Protein sequence: CAWTDTDRGVRETQYF.

This clone appeared a few times. V and J are TRBV11-3 and TRBJ2-1, with 10 nucleotides matching TRBD2. The CDR3 has 16 residues. Per germline, CDR1 SGHNT and CDR2 YENEEA. The ends lost 3 bases at V and 3 bases at J; junction bases unmatched: 5. The CDR3, as DNA: TGTGCCAGCAGCTTCAGACTAGCGGGCCACTACAATGAGCAGTTCTTC. It specifies CASSFRLAGHYNEQFF.

This clone has just a few counts. J is TRBJ2-1 and V is TRBV11-3; D might be TRBD1 (6 bases). V was shortened by 2 bases and J by 6 bases, with 14 bases between the two germline ends. The CDR3 spans 15 residues. Germline V gene sequence: CDR1 SGHNT, CDR2 YENEEA. This chain's CDR3 is CASSLRGTLPNEQFF. CDR3 DNA: TGTGCCAGCAGCTTAAGGGGGACACTTCCCAATGAGCAGTTCTTC. The entire variable domain, with the rest obtained from reference TRBV11-3 and TRBJ2-1, is as follows: EAGVVQSPRYKIIEKKQPVAFWCNPISGHNTLYWYLQNLGQGPELLIRYENEEAVDDSQLPKDRFSAERLKGVDSTLKIQPAELGDSAVYLCASSLRGTLPNEQFFGPGTRLTVL.

DNA of the CDR3: TGCGCCAGCAGCCGACAGACAGGGACGAACTATGGCTACACCTTC. It is translated as CASSRQTGTNYGYTF. V usage is TRBV5-1 and J usage is TRBJ1-2; TRBD1 agrees at 7 bases. CDR3 length equals 15 residues. V lost 4 bases, J lost 2 bases, and 8 bases stayed unmatched. Germline assignment: CDR1 SGHRS and CDR2 YFSETQ.

This clone showed up just a few times. The V gene is TRBV9, the J gene TRBJ2-5; no firm D call. Germline V gives CDR1 SGDLS, CDR2 YYNGEE. Trimming removed 0 bases at V and 6 bases at J, with 18 bases between. The CDR3 is 16 amino acids. The CDR3: CASSVGAQQSRQTQYF. The CDR3 DNA is TGTGCCAGCAGCGTAGGGGCCCAGCAAAGCCGGCAGACCCAGTACTTC.

This clone was recorded a few times. This sequence joins TRBV11-3 and TRBJ2-5, with TRBD2 identical over 11 bases. J was trimmed by 3 bases and V by 5 bases; bases with no gene match: 5. Germline V lookup: CDR1 SGHNT, CDR2 YENEEA. This CDR3 region has 15 residues. CDR3 bases: TGTGCCAGCAGCCCCCAGGGACTAGCGGAAGAGACCCAGTACTTC. Protein: CASSPQGLAEETQYF. Filled out from reference TRBV11-3 and TRBJ2-5, the complete variable domain reads EAGVVQSPRYKIIEKKQPVAFWCNPISGHNTLYWYLQNLGQGPELLIRYENEEAVDDSQLPKDRFSAERLKGVDSTLKIQPAELGDSAVYLCASSPQGLAEETQYFGPGTRLLVL.

By sample fraction, this clone is medium-sized. V gene TRBV11-3 combines with J gene TRBJ2-5; D uncertain. CDR3 size: 14 residues. Germline CDR1 and CDR2: SGHNT and YENEEA. The V end lost 0 bases, the J end lost 5 bases, and 10 bases lay between the germline ends. CDR3 in amino acids: CASSLEVAGETQYF. DNA for the CDR3: TGTGCCAGCAGCTTAGAGGTAGCTGGGGAGACCCAGTACTTC. Based on the CDR3 plus reference TRBV11-3 and TRBJ2-5, the full variable domain is EAGVVQSPRYKIIEKKQPVAFWCNPISGHNTLYWYLQNLGQGPELLIRYENEEAVDDSQLPKDRFSAERLKGVDSTLKIQPAELGDSAVYLCASSLEVAGETQYFGPGTRLLVL.

In this sample, this clone turned up a few times. This chain joins TRBV11-3 and TRBJ1-5; 7 nucleotides align to TRBD1. Germline trimming cut 3 bases from V and 2 bases from J; bases unmatched to any gene: 10. Germline-derived CDR1 and CDR2 are SGHNT and YENEEA. This CDR3 contains 17 residues. The chain's CDR3 is CASSLCVTGECNQPQHF. DNA of the CDR3: TGTGCCAGCAGCTTGTGCGTTACAGGGGAATGCAATCAGCCCCAGCATTTT.

This clone was seen only a few times. This rearrangement joins TRBV19 to TRBJ2-3; D might be TRBD1 (6 bases). Germline V gene sequence: CDR1 LNHDA, CDR2 SQIVND (reference sequence). The CDR3 is made up of 14 amino acids. Trimming shortened V by 7 bases and J by 2 bases, and 13 bases separated the two germline ends. The DNA for the CDR3 is TGTGCCAGTACCAGACGGGGACACACAGATACGCAGTATTTT. This sequence encodes CASTRRGHTDTQYF. The full variable domain, in which reference TRBV19 and TRBJ2-3 provide the parts outside the CDR3, is DGGITQSPKYLFRKEGQNVTLSCEQNLNHDAMYWYRQDPGQGLRLIYYSQIVNDFQKGDIAEGYSVSREKKESFPLTVTSAQKNPTAFYLCASTRRGHTDTQYFGPGTRLTVL.

This clone has just a few counts. The chain is built from TRBV7-2 and TRBJ2-3; no reliable D call. The CDR3 covers 13 residues. Trimming pared 5 bases from V and 2 bases from J, leaving 8 bases between. The germline V gene has CDR1 SGHTA and CDR2 FQGNSA. CDR3 protein: CASSPENTDTQYF. In DNA, the CDR3 is TGTGCCAGCAGCCCCGAAAACACAGATACGCAGTATTTT. The variable domain in full, completed from reference TRBV7-2 and TRBJ2-3, reads GAGVSQSPSNKVTEKGKDVELRCDPISGHTALYWYRQSLGQGLEFLIYFQGNSAPDKSGLPSDRFSAERTGGSVSTLTIQRTQQEDSAVYLCASSPENTDTQYFGPGTRLTVL.

Sample share makes this clone medium-sized. The rearrangement links TRBV6-8 to TRBJ2-7; 7 bases line up with TRBD2. The germline V gene encodes CDR1 MNHGY and CDR2 SAAAGT. V gave up 8 bases and J gave up 1 base; unmatched junction bases: 11. The CDR3 sequence is 15 residues long. The CDR3 sequence: CASYRPGLPSYEQYF. CDR3 bases: TGTGCCAGCTATAGGCCGGGACTACCTTCCTACGAGCAGTACTTC.

The chain couples TRBV6-8 to TRBJ1-1; TRBD1 matches at 9 bases. Germline V CDR1 and CDR2: MNHGY, SAAAGT. The CDR3 consists of 21 residues. J lost 0 bases, V lost 4 bases, and 21 bases had no gene match. DNA for the CDR3: TGTGCCAGCAGTTTCAACGATTTAGGTTTACCGGGACAGGGACTGAACACTGAAGCTTTCTTT. Its translation is CASSFNDLGLPGQGLNTEAFF.

This chain connects TRBV28 to TRBJ2-1, with no clear D. The V end lost 4 bases, the J end lost 2 bases, and 15 bases lay between the germline ends. The CDR3 is made up of 16 amino acids. From germline, CDR1 is MDHEN and CDR2 SYDVKM. DNA for the CDR3: TGTGCCAGCAGTTCTCCCCAACTGGCTCCCTACAATGAGCAGTTCTTC. Translation: CASSSPQLAPYNEQFF. Variable domain in full (rest from reference TRBV28 and TRBJ2-1): DVKVTQSSRYLVKRTGEKVFLECVQDMDHENMFWYRQDPGLGLRLIYFSYDVKMKEKGDIPEGYSVSREKKERFSLILESASTNQTSMYLCASSSPQLAPYNEQFFGPGTRLTVL.

This chain uses TRBV19 with TRBJ1-5; tentative D call: TRBD1 (6 bases). CDR1 is LNHDA and CDR2 is SQIVND in the germline V gene (reference sequence). CDR3 length: 16 residues. Trimming pared 6 bases from V and 5 bases from J, leaving 20 bases between. DNA for the CDR3: TGTGCCAGTAGCCCGGGGGCAGGGAGAGAGGATCAGCCCCAGCATTTT. Translated: CASSPGAGREDQPQHF.

This clone turned up a few times. The chain recombines TRBV11-3 with TRBJ2-7; D is possibly TRBD1 or TRBD2 (5 bases each). V was cut by 2 bases and J by 3 bases, with 17 bases left in between. This CDR3 has 16 residues. CDR1 SGHNT and CDR2 YENEEA come from the germline V gene. Here the CDR3 reads CASSLTAGTPIYEQYF. CDR3 nucleotides: TGTGCCAGCAGCTTAACGGCCGGGACCCCGATCTACGAGCAGTACTTC.

By share, this clone ranks as medium-sized. The chain couples TRBV11-3 to TRBJ2-5; 8 positions match TRBD2. Germline CDR1 is SGHNT and CDR2 is YENEEA. This CDR3 has 14 residues. J lost 5 bases, V lost 0 bases, and 2 bases had no gene match. The CDR3 DNA follows: TGTGCCAGCAGCTTAGATAGCGGGGCGGAGACCCAGTACTTC. Protein: CASSLDSGAETQYF.

This clone was seen more than once but under ten times. The rearrangement uses TRBV2 and TRBJ1-2; no firm D call. This CDR3 is built from 15 residues. The ends were cut back, 2 bases at V and 9 bases at J, with 19 bases in the middle. Germline V gene data show CDR1 as SNHLY and CDR2 as FYNNEI. CDR3 coding DNA: TGTGCCAGCAGTGAAAGTCCCGCGGCCAGTTCTCGCTACACCTTC. This gives the protein CASSESPAASSRYTF.

The chain uses TRBV9 and TRBJ1-3, with 11 nucleotides matching TRBD1. The length of the CDR3 is 17 residues. Trimming cost V 4 bases and J 4 bases; bases outside gene matches: 10. Germline CDR1 is SGDLS and CDR2 is YYNGEE. CDR3 DNA sequence: TGTGCCAGCAGCCTCAGCGGGACAGGGGGGTTCGGAAACACCATATATTTT. As protein: CASSLSGTGGFGNTIYF.

The CDR3 DNA sequence: TGCGCCAGCAGCTTATGGGCATCCAACACTGAAGCTTTCTTT. It yields the protein CASSLWASNTEAFF. The chain couples TRBV5-1 to TRBJ1-1, with no clear D. Germline loops: CDR1 SGHRS, CDR2 YFSETQ. V dropped 2 bases and J dropped 2 bases, with 10 bases sitting between them. The CDR3 runs to 14 residues.

This clone is large in the sample. The rearrangement uses TRBV6-8 and TRBJ2-1; the match to TRBD1 covers 8 bases. CDR1 is MNHGY and CDR2 is SAAAGT in the germline V gene. The CDR3 has 14 residues. V was pared by 2 bases and J by 4 bases, with 1 base of the junction left unmatched. The chain's CDR3 is CASSYQGAYNEQFF. The CDR3 DNA is TGTGCCAGCAGTTACCAGGGGGCTTACAATGAGCAGTTCTTC.